One sample yielded the 14 T cell receptor beta chains listed below, sequenced in a study of patients and donors after allogeneic stem cell transplantation. In TCRdb, the RT-PCR reads were re-called with MiXCR into one record per CDR3 protein. The profile shows 150,000 to 200,000 distinct CDR3 sequences, approximately 22% of them singletons. The sequencing input was blood, either unsorted or a sorted T cell fraction (not recorded which). The receptors stem from a human donor who was either an allogeneic HSCT recipient or a stem cell or donor lymphocyte infusion donor (not recorded which). It is not recorded whose cells these are; they may come from a transplant donor.

This clonotype appeared a few times. The genes are TRBV15 and TRBJ1-2; unclear D gene. Trimming left V 5 bases short and J 0 bases short, with 13 bases between. The germline gives CDR1 LNHNV, CDR2 YYDKDF (reference sequence). The length of the CDR3 is 15 residues. The CDR3 nucleotides read TGTGCCACCAGCGTGAGATGGACTGCTAACTATGGCTACACCTTC. This gives the protein CATSVRWTANYGYTF.

This clonotype was found many times. The chain joins TRBV20-1 to TRBJ1-5; the D gene is possibly TRBD1 (6 bases). Trimming removed 2 bases from V and 5 bases from J, with 10 bases in between. Per the germline V gene, CDR1 is DFQATT and CDR2 is SNEGSKA (reference sequence). There are 13 residues in the CDR3. CDR3 in amino acids: CSARRGGDQPQHF. The CDR3, as DNA: TGCAGTGCTAGACGGGGGGGCGATCAGCCCCAGCATTTT.

This clonotype was recorded a few times. The chain carries TRBV6-6 and TRBJ1-2; 11 bases fit TRBD1. The germline V gene encodes CDR1 MNHNY and CDR2 SVGAGI (reference sequence). This CDR3 has 16 residues. Trimming removed 4 bases from V and 3 bases from J; junction bases left unmatched: 7. CDR3 amino acids: CASSSSGTGGYYGYTF. CDR3 bases: TGTGCCAGCAGTTCGTCCGGGACAGGGGGTTACTATGGCTACACCTTC.

This clonotype was counted a few times. V and J are TRBV25-1 and TRBJ1-4, with no clear D. The germline V and J ends were trimmed by 1 base and 0 bases, with 21 bases remaining between them. The V gene's germline CDR1 is MGHDK and CDR2 SYGVNS. The CDR3 extends over 20 amino acids. The CDR3 region has the DNA TGTGCCAGCAGTGAATTTTGTTATTCGTTCGTGACAACAACTAATGAAAAACTGTTTTTT. Encoded protein: CASSEFCYSFVTTTNEKLFF.

This rearrangement joins TRBV27 to TRBJ2-5, with 8 bases identical to TRBD1. This CDR3 region has 14 residues. V dropped 6 bases and J dropped 4; count of bases not matched to a gene: 7. CDR1 MNHEY and CDR2 SMNVEV come from the germline V gene (reference sequence). The CDR3 loop is CASRETGVLETQYF. The CDR3 nucleotides read TGTGCCAGCAGAGAGACAGGGGTATTAGAGACCCAGTACTTC.

The chain joins TRBV28 to TRBJ1-1; D is perhaps TRBD1 (5 bases). CDR1 and CDR2 (germline): MDHEN, SYDVKM. Between the trimmed V and J ends, which lost 0 bases and 6 bases, there was a span of 8 bases. This CDR3 has 13 residues. CDR3 sequence (DNA): TGTGCCAGCAGTTTATGGGGGGGGGCTGAAGCTTTCTTT. It specifies CASSLWGGAEAFF.

The J gene is TRBJ2-5, the V gene TRBV5-1; TRBD2 matches at 8 bases. The CDR3 runs to 15 residues. The germline gives CDR1 SGHRS, CDR2 YFSETQ. Losses at the gene ends were 3 bases for V and 2 bases for J; bases not matched to a gene: 6. The CDR3: CASSSGGPNQETQYF. In nucleotides, the CDR3 is TGCGCCAGCAGCTCGGGGGGGCCCAATCAAGAGACCCAGTACTTC.

The J gene is TRBJ1-4, the V gene TRBV5-6; maybe TRBD1 (6 bases). The V gene lost 1 base and the J gene lost 7 bases, with 17 bases spanning the gap. The CDR3 extends over 16 amino acids. Germline V gene lookup returns CDR1 SGHDT and CDR2 YYEEEE. CDR3 DNA sequence: TGTGCCAGCAGCTTGCACACAGGGCGGGGCCCTGAAAAACTGTTTTTT. Translation gives CASSLHTGRGPEKLFF.

This clonotype was observed many times. The CDR3 region is CATENTGELFF. The DNA for the CDR3 is TGTGCCACCGAAAACACCGGGGAGCTGTTTTTT. V is TRBV24-1 and J is TRBJ2-2; no clear D gene. The CDR3 contains 11 residues. Germline CDR1 and CDR2: KGHDR and SFDVKD. Trimming shortened V by 9 bases and J by 2 bases, and 3 bases separated the two germline ends.

The chain carries TRBV5-1 and TRBJ2-1; D is unresolved. The V gene's germline CDR1 is SGHRS and CDR2 YFSETQ. V was shortened by 6 bases and J by 3 bases, with 22 bases between the two germline ends. The CDR3 has 17 amino acids. CDR3 residues: CASTEVLSKHDYNEQFF. The DNA of the CDR3 is TGCGCCAGCACCGAGGTACTCTCCAAGCACGACTACAATGAGCAGTTCTTC.

The chain is built from TRBV12-3 or TRBV12-4 and TRBJ1-5; maybe TRBD1 (6 bases). The CDR3 sequence is 14 residues long. The V gene lost 7 bases and the J gene lost 7 bases, with 17 bases spanning the gap. CDR3 DNA sequence: TGTGCCAGCACCTCGGTGGGGGGCGGGCAGCCCCAGCATTTT. It specifies CASTSVGGGQPQHF.

The sample holds a few counts of this clonotype. The chain carries TRBV18 and TRBJ1-5; no clear D. The V end was cut by 6 bases, the J end by 6 bases, with 12 bases between. CDR3 length: 13 residues. Germline assignment: CDR1 KGHSH and CDR2 LQKENI. In nucleotides, the CDR3 is TGTGCCAGCTCCCCCGGTACGTTTCAGCCCCAGCATTTT. It translates to CASSPGTFQPQHF.

The table lists this clonotype with a few counts. The rearrangement uses TRBV4-3 and TRBJ2-7, with a possible D match to TRBD2 (6 bases). Trimming stripped 0 bases from V and 3 bases from J, with 12 bases between. Per germline, CDR1 LGHNA and CDR2 YSLEER. CDR3 length: 15 residues. CDR3 in amino acids: CASSQEIGGLYEQYF. DNA for the CDR3: TGCGCCAGCAGCCAAGAAATCGGGGGTCTCTACGAGCAGTACTTC.

There are a few counts of this clonotype. The CDR3 DNA sequence: TGCGCCAGCAGCCAAGAGGGGCGAGGTCATCAGCCCCAGCATTTT. Translating it yields CASSQEGRGHQPQHF. The chain recombines TRBV4-1 with TRBJ1-5, with a possible D match to TRBD1 (5 bases). The V end was cut by 0 bases, the J end by 5 bases, with 11 bases between. Germline V gene lookup returns CDR1 MGHRA and CDR2 YSYEKL. CDR3 length: 15 amino acids.